The clone carrying this TCR beta chain has a single count. Per the study methods: From reference gene primer amplification, estimates of nucleated cell counts were derived. Sequenced by immunoSEQ multiplex PCR; TCRdb stores in-frame clones only, minus some. The V and J calls and the clone size are those of that table, but D and trimming were determined from the DNA. The sample includes about 52,000 clones, roughly four fifths seen only once; the top ten take 9.5% to 13%. This entry comes from a study of blood T cell repertoires in COVID-19. Study as a whole: The study drew acute and convalescent COVID-19 samples from the United States, Italy and Spain.

Germline loops: CDR1 SNHLY, CDR2 FYNNEI. CDR3 length: 17 amino acids. The V and J ends lost 2 bases and 4 bases, in that order; junction bases with no gene match: 8. The sample comprised peripheral blood. The TCR originated in a man older than 75 with COVID-19, enrolled during active disease. V gene TRBV2 combines with J gene TRBJ2-3; 11 nucleotides line up with TRBD2. The chain's CDR3 is CASSEFDLAGGADTQYF. CDR3 nucleotides: TGTGCCAGCAGTGAATTTGATCTAGCGGGAGGAGCAGATACGCAGTATTTT.